Below are 25 T cell receptor beta chains sequenced from a single sample in a study of ipilimumab plus nivolumab after autologous stem cell transplantation. Assay: immunoSEQ multiplex PCR; the TCRdb copy retains only in-frame clones and omits some. The data hold approximately 84,000 clones, with 83% observed a single time. Sample: PBMCs, taken in a trial of ipilimumab plus nivolumab as post-transplant consolidation. The source is a male donor with diffuse large B-cell lymphoma.

This chain links TRBV4-3 with TRBJ2-5; TRBD2 matches 9 bases. This CDR3 is 15 amino acids long. The V segment lost 2 bases and the J segment 1 base; nucleotides outside the gene matches: 2. The germline gives CDR1 LGHNA, CDR2 YSLEER. The CDR3 region is CASSQTLAGQETQYF. The CDR3 DNA sequence: TGCGCCAGCAGCCAAACACTAGCGGGCCAAGAGACCCAGTACTTC.

V is TRBV19 and J is TRBJ1-5, with D tentatively TRBD1 (5 bases). From germline, CDR1 is LNHDA and CDR2 SQIVND (reference sequence). The V end lost 9 bases, the J end lost 2 bases, and 17 bases lay between the germline ends. This CDR3 has 15 amino acids. CDR3 residues: CASQARGGGNQPQHF. The CDR3 coding sequence is TGTGCCAGCCAGGCGAGGGGAGGCGGCAATCAGCCCCAGCATTTT.

V usage is TRBV28 and J usage is TRBJ2-7; TRBD1 matches at 9 bases. Germline V gene sequence: CDR1 MDHEN, CDR2 SYDVKM. Germline trimming cut 9 bases from V and 3 bases from J; bases unmatched to any gene: 6. CDR3 length: 13 residues. The CDR3 sequence: CASWTGANYEQYF. The CDR3 region has the DNA TGTGCCAGTTGGACAGGGGCGAACTACGAGCAGTACTTC.

This chain links TRBV4-2 with TRBJ2-1, with 10 bases identical to TRBD2. This CDR3 has 15 amino acids. Germline V CDR1 and CDR2: LGHNA, YNFKEQ. The ends lost 1 base at V and 10 bases at J; junction bases unmatched: 7. Here the CDR3 reads CASSQGSGGASEQFF. CDR3 DNA sequence: TGTGCCAGCAGCCAAGGCAGCGGGGGGGCTTCCGAGCAGTTCTTC.

The genes are TRBV27 and TRBJ2-3; TRBD2 is a possible D gene (6 bases). The CDR3 extends over 14 amino acids. V lost 7 bases, J lost 0 bases, and 11 bases lay in between. Germline CDR1 reads MNHEY; CDR2 reads SMNVEV (reference sequence). CDR3: CASTREFSTDTQYF. The DNA of the CDR3 is TGTGCCAGCACCCGGGAGTTTAGCACAGATACGCAGTATTTT.

This chain uses TRBV6-4 with TRBJ1-5, with 10 bases aligning to TRBD1. The germline gives CDR1 MRHNA, CDR2 SNTAGT. The CDR3 loop spans 18 amino acids. Trimming removed 3 bases from V and 2 bases from J; junction bases left unmatched: 10. The CDR3 here is CASSDNRDRGSCNQPQHF. CDR3 DNA sequence: TGTGCCAGCAGTGATAATCGGGACAGGGGTTCTTGCAATCAGCCCCAGCATTTT.

The chain carries TRBV6-6 and TRBJ2-2; tentative D call: TRBD2 (6 bases). V lost 0 bases, J lost 7 bases, and 6 bases lay in between. Germline CDR1 is MNHNY and CDR2 is SVGAGI (reference sequence). CDR3 size: 13 residues. As DNA, the CDR3 is TGTGCCAGCAGTTACTCGGAGGGCGGGGAGCTGTTTTTT. Residues: CASSYSEGGELFF.

V and J are TRBV6-9 and TRBJ1-2; D not certain. Per the germline V gene, CDR1 is MNHGY and CDR2 is SVAAGI. CDR3 length: 15 residues. Trimming shortened V by 3 bases and J by 5 bases, and 16 bases separated the two germline ends. The CDR3 region is CASSYRTRGTYGYTF. The CDR3, as DNA: TGTGCCAGCAGTTACCGGACCCGAGGCACGTATGGCTACACCTTC.

V and J are TRBV21-1 and TRBJ1-2; no check of the table's D call, TRBD1, against the DNA was made. TRBV21-1 is shown as a pseudogene. The CDR3 spans 14 residues. The CDR3 sequence is CASSPDRGDRGYTF. Here the CDR3 DNA reads TGTGCCAGCAGCCCTGACAGGGGGGATCGTGGCTACACCTTC.

The chain couples TRBV7-9 to TRBJ2-5; D remains ambiguous. From germline, CDR1 is SEHNR and CDR2 FQNEAQ (reference sequence). The CDR3 is 14 residues long. V was trimmed by 5 bases and J by 5 bases, leaving 15 bases between them. The CDR3 here is CASSGETLRETQYF. DNA for the CDR3: TGTGCCAGCAGCGGAGAGACCCTCCGTGAGACCCAGTACTTC.

The chain employs TRBV6-5 and TRBJ1-1; 11 nucleotides line up with TRBD1. Germline lookup yields CDR1 MNHEY and CDR2 SVGAGI. The CDR3 spans 16 residues. The V and J ends lost 0 bases and 3 bases, in that order; junction bases with no gene match: 3. Written as DNA, the CDR3 is TGTGCCAGCAGTTACTCGGGGACAGGGGGGTACACTGAAGCTTTCTTT. Translating gives CASSYSGTGGYTEAFF.

On this clone itself: The sample contains more than one DNA sequence encoding this CDR3. The genes are TRBV9 and TRBJ2-3; no firm D call. The CDR3 has 15 residues. Trimming took 0 bases from V and 0 from J, leaving 8 bases between them. Germline V gives CDR1 SGDLS, CDR2 YYNGEE. The CDR3 region is CASSVGLGSTDTQYF. CDR3 DNA sequence: TGTGCCAGCAGCGTAGGGTTGGGTAGCACAGATACGCAGTATTTT.

This clone appeared a few times. The chain carries TRBV9 and TRBJ1-1; D gene uncertain. Germline V gives CDR1 SGDLS, CDR2 YYNGEE. Trimming left V 4 bases short and J 0 bases short, with 7 bases between. This CDR3 has 13 residues. In nucleotides, the CDR3 is TGTGCCAGCAGCATGACCATGAACACTGAAGCTTTCTTT. Residues: CASSMTMNTEAFF.

This clone was picked up one time. The genes are TRBV15 and TRBJ1-5; no definite D call. Trimming shortened V by 5 bases and J by 3 bases, and 11 bases separated the two germline ends. CDR1 and CDR2 from the germline V gene are LNHNV and YYDKDF (reference sequence). The CDR3 sequence is 14 residues long. As DNA, the CDR3 is TGTGCCACCAGCGGTCAGCGAACCAATCAGCCCCAGCATTTT. Translated: CATSGQRTNQPQHF.

This sequence joins TRBV5-1 and TRBJ2-7; possibly TRBD1 for D (5 bases). Trimming took 0 bases from V and 4 from J, leaving 8 bases between them. Germline-derived CDR1 and CDR2 are SGHRS and YFSETQ. The CDR3 has 13 amino acids. The CDR3 region has the DNA TGCGCCAGCAGCTTGGAGCAGGGTTACGAGCAGTACTTC. This encodes CASSLEQGYEQYF.

The J gene is TRBJ2-3, the V gene TRBV7-2; 7 bases are a match to TRBD2. Germline V CDR1 and CDR2: SGHTA, FQGNSA. This CDR3 is 15 amino acids long. CDR3 nucleotide sequence: TGTGCAGCGGGAATCGGTTCTTCTAGCACAGATACGCAGTATTTT. It is translated as CAAGIGSSSTDTQYF.

This clone came up a few times. The genes are TRBV4-1 and TRBJ2-1; 16 bases map to TRBD2. CDR1 MGHRA and CDR2 YSYEKL come from the germline V gene. J gave up 8 bases and V 3 bases, and 1 base lay outside the gene matches. The length of the CDR3 is 15 residues. In DNA, the CDR3 is TGCGCCAGCAGCCAGGGACTAGCGGGGGGGGATGAGCAGTTCTTC. Translating it yields CASSQGLAGGDEQFF.

The chain joins TRBV2 to TRBJ2-1; D is perhaps TRBD2 (6 bases). This CDR3 contains 14 residues. V was pared by 3 bases and J by 6 bases, with 12 bases between. The germline CDR1 and CDR2 sequences are SNHLY and FYNNEI. The CDR3 loop reads CASSETGLLNEQFF. The CDR3 coding sequence is TGTGCCAGCAGTGAGACGGGACTCCTCAATGAGCAGTTCTTC.

The chain couples TRBV2 to TRBJ2-5; D uncertain. Trimming shortened V by 0 bases and J by 7 bases, and 12 bases separated the two germline ends. Germline V CDR1 and CDR2: SNHLY, FYNNEI. The CDR3 covers 14 residues. The CDR3 sequence is CASSEAANIRTQYF. The CDR3 nucleotides are TGTGCCAGCAGTGAAGCGGCTAACATAAGGACCCAGTACTTC.

The V and J genes are TRBV11-2 and TRBJ1-3; 8 bases agree with TRBD1. This CDR3 is built from 18 residues. V was pared by 1 base and J by 1 base, with 9 bases of the junction left unmatched. Per the germline V gene, CDR1 is SGHAT and CDR2 is FQNNGV. The CDR3 reads CASSLGQGYILSGNTIYF. The CDR3 bases are TGTGCCAGCAGCTTAGGACAGGGGTATATCTTATCTGGAAACACCATATATTTT.

The chain carries TRBV4-2 and TRBJ2-2; 12 bases map to TRBD1. The CDR3 is made up of 17 amino acids. The V gene's germline CDR1 is LGHNA and CDR2 YNFKEQ. Germline trimming cut 5 bases from V and 4 bases from J; bases unmatched to any gene: 8. The CDR3, as DNA: TGTGCCAGCAGCTTGGGGGGACAGGGGGCGAGCACCGGGGAGCTGTTTTTT. As protein: CASSLGGQGASTGELFF.

V gene TRBV6-6 combines with J gene TRBJ1-2; 10 bases are shared with TRBD1. Germline CDR1 is MNHNY and CDR2 is SVGAGI (reference sequence). This CDR3 is 16 amino acids long. V shed 4 bases and J 4 bases; nucleotides not matched to a gene: 9. The chain's CDR3 is CASSSGQGKGSYGYTF. The CDR3 DNA sequence: TGTGCCAGCAGTTCGGGACAGGGGAAGGGGAGCTATGGCTACACCTTC.

The sample holds one count of this clone. This rearrangement joins TRBV28 to TRBJ2-7; 12 bases are a match to TRBD1. J was trimmed by 2 bases and V by 5 bases; bases with no gene match: 7. The CDR3 has 16 residues. Germline V gene lookup returns CDR1 MDHEN and CDR2 SYDVKM. Written as DNA, the CDR3 is TGTGCCAGCAGTACCCCCGGGACAGGGGGCGCCTACGAGCAGTACTTC. This encodes CASSTPGTGGAYEQYF.

The rearrangement uses TRBV11-2 and TRBJ2-6, with TRBD2 matching 9 bases. Germline-derived CDR1 and CDR2 are SGHAT and FQNNGV. The CDR3 is 19 amino acids. J lost 2 bases, V lost 0 bases, and 8 bases had no gene match. Here the CDR3 reads CASSLDWLAGSTGANVLTF. The CDR3 DNA reads TGTGCCAGCAGCTTAGATTGGCTAGCGGGGTCGACTGGGGCCAACGTCCTGACTTTC.

The chain joins TRBV19 to TRBJ1-2; D is unclear. The CDR3 spans 17 residues. Trimming removed 4 bases from V and 4 bases from J, with 22 bases in between. The germline gives CDR1 LNHDA, CDR2 SQIVND (reference sequence). CDR3: CASSRSSGEASFYGYTF. In nucleotides, the CDR3 is TGTGCCAGTAGTAGGTCTTCAGGAGAAGCATCTTTCTATGGCTACACCTTC.